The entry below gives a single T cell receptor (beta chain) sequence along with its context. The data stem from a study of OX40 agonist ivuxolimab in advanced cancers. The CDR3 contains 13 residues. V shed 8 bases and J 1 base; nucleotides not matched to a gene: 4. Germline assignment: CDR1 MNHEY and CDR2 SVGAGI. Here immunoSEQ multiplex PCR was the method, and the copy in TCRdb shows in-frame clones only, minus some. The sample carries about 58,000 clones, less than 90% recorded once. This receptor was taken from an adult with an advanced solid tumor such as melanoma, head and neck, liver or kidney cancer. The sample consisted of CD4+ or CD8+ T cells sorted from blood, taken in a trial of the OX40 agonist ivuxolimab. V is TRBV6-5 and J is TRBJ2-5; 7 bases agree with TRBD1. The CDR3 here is CASYGTAQETQYF. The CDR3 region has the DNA TGTGCCAGCTACGGGACAGCCCAAGAGACCCAGTACTTC.